This TCR beta chain was identified in a study of technical replicates of blood from several donors. J was trimmed by 5 bases and V by 7 bases; bases with no gene match: 9. Germline V gives CDR1 SNHLY, CDR2 FYNNEI. The CDR3 covers 15 residues. Some clones are missing from TCRdb's copy, which holds only in-frame ones; the method was immunoSEQ multiplex PCR. The sample lists about 82,000 clones; 90% to 95% were seen once. The TCR originated in a human donor in good health. The gene calls are TRBV2 and TRBJ2-2, with 8 bases that match TRBD2. Sequenced sample: T cells isolated from PBMCs. The CDR3 DNA reads TGTGCCAGCACCCAAGGGGTAGCGGGAACCGGGGAGCTGTTTTTT. Protein: CASTQGVAGTGELFF.